Below are 2 T cell receptor beta chains sequenced from a single sample in a study of shared clonotypes between healthy human individuals. TCRdb's table, derived via immunoSEQ multiplex PCR, lists solely in-frame clones and lacks some. Here the sample spans a few million clones, more than 80% being singletons. Material: naive CD4+ T cells from PBMCs. The sample's subset: CD45RA+ positively selected. Source of these receptors: a man younger than 35 in good health. Some clones in this sample may be carry-over from other donors' samples.

The chain combines TRBV6-4 with TRBJ1-5; D is possibly TRBD1 (5 bases). The V gene's germline CDR1 is MRHNA and CDR2 SNTAGT. V shed 5 bases and J shed 4 bases, with 12 bases lying between them. The CDR3 has 14 residues. The CDR3 sequence is CASSCGTVNQPQHF. In nucleotides, the CDR3 is TGTGCCAGCAGTTGCGGGACGGTGAATCAGCCCCAGCATTTT.

The gene calls are TRBV25-1 and TRBJ2-1; D gene uncertain. Germline loops: CDR1 MGHDK, CDR2 SYGVNS. Trimming cost V 3 bases and J 6 bases, with 9 bases left between them. This CDR3 region has 13 residues. The CDR3 spells CASSDRATNEQFF. CDR3 DNA sequence: TGTGCCAGCAGTGACCGGGCGACCAATGAGCAGTTCTTC.